The T cell receptor (beta chain) described here comes from a study of CD8+CD57+ T cells in acquired aplastic anemia. The V gene lost 8 bases and the J gene lost 2 bases, with 16 bases spanning the gap. The CDR3 sequence is 15 residues long. The germline gives CDR1 LNHDA, CDR2 SQIVND (reference sequence). Genomic DNA, serving as template, underwent TCR beta VDJ and CDR3 profiling. TCRdb recomputed calls from the reads with MiXCR, one row per CDR3 protein. The table records under 200,000 distinct CDR3 sequences, less than 60% of them present only once. Study-level points and caveats: Almost 30 shared CD8+ CDR3s appeared highly expressed within patients' immunodominant clones.

At least ten counts were recorded for this clonotype. The antigen remains undetermined. Patients chosen for sequencing had CD8+CD57+ cells that had expanded, as shown by flow cytometry. Sequencing was performed on sorted CD4+, CD8+, or CD8+CD57+ T cells (not recorded which) from PBMCs. The receptor's source is a human donor with aplastic anemia. The chain recombines TRBV19 with TRBJ1-5; TRBD1 is a possible D gene (5 bases). CDR3 coding DNA: TGTGCCAGTCATTTCGGGGGACTGGGCAATCAGCCCCAGCATTTT. Protein: CASHFGGLGNQPQHF.